The source of this TCR beta chain is a study of blood T cell repertoires in COVID-19 (dated by TCRdb to 2019 to 2021). Study-level background: The collaborator samples originated in the United States, Italy and Spain and spanned the acute and convalescent phases of COVID-19. The prospective study material was composed of cDNA or gDNA derived from T cells, B-cell-depleted T cells, or PBMCs. Deeply sampled blood TCRbeta repertoires from subjects exposed to, actively infected with, or recovered from COVID-19 were included in the dataset. A freely available public database, intended as a resource for researchers studying the immune response to SARS-CoV-2, is where the repertoires were released. The samples were drawn from the first 160 participants of the ongoing ImmuneRACE study and from over 950 subjects provided by 6 global collaborators. Nearly every sample came with metadata listing a de-identified subject ID, COVID-19 status, age in years and sex. Where available, HLA class I and class II types were obtained from metadata supplied by the sample provider rather than from assay-based typing. What the authors observed across the whole study: The quantity of clinical and demographic metadata differed by source and by participant and was supplied without curation.

With regard to this clone: No cognate antigen has been identified for it. Within one base of it there is no much larger clone, and no base qualities were kept.

TCRbeta CDR3 regions were amplified from genomic DNA using the immunoSEQ Assay, a bias-controlled multiplex PCR. Concerning the study's data processing: The number of nucleated cells in each sample was estimated from the amplification of reference gene primers within the assay. To quantify the absolute abundance of each unique TCRbeta CDR3 rearrangement, sequence reads were collapsed and filtered. For each sample, productive Simpson clonality was calculated by taking the square root of Simpson's diversity index across productive rearrangements. TCRdb retrieved this table from immuneACCESS and kept in-frame rearrangements only. Not all clones are present; in checked studies, unresolved V genes account for under half, and no reason is known for the remainder. V and J calls and clone size are those listed in that table; D and trimming were worked out from the DNA. The sample table lists about 82,000 clones, around 85% of them with a count of one. More than 15% of the sample lies in the top ten.

Collaborating institutions collected whole blood in K2EDTA tubes following their own protocols. Collaborator samples were shipped for TCRbeta analysis as frozen whole blood, isolated PBMCs, or DNA extracted from either sample type. V is clipped by 4 bases and J by 2 bases, and the sequence between their germline boundaries is 9 bases long. CDR1 and CDR2 (LGHDT, YNNKEL) derive from the germline V gene (reference sequence). From its cysteine to its phenylalanine, the CDR3 spans 14 amino acids. Here the CDR3 DNA is all that survives: 42 bases in frame from base 1. The receptor was derived from a man of 80 years or more with active or convalescent COVID-19. The sequencing input was peripheral blood. The rearranged segments are TRBV3-1 (or the pseudogene TRBV3-2) and TRBJ1-3, with no reliable assignment of the D segment. The CDR3 in this case is CASSLPETGNTIYF. The nucleotide sequence reads as follows: TGTGCCAGCAGCCTCCCTGAGACTGGAAACACCATATATTTT.